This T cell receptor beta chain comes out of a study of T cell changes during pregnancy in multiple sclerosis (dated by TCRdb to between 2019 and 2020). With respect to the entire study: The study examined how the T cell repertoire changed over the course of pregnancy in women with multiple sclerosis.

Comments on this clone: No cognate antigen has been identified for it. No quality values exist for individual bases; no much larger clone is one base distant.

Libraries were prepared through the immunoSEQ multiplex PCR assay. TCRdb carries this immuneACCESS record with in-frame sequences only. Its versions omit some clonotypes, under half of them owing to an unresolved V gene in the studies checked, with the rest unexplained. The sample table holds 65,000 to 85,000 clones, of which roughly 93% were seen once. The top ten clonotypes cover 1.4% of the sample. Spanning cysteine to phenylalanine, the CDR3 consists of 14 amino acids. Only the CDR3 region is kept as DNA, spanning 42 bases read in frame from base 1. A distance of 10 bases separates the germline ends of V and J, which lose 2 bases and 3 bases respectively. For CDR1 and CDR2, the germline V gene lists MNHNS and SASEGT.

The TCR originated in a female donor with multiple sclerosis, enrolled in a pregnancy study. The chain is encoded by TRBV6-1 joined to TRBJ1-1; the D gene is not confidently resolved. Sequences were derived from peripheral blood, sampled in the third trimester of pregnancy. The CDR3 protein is CASSEFIQYTEAFF. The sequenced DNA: TGTGCCAGCAGTGAATTTATTCAGTACACTGAAGCTTTCTTT.